The rows below give T cell receptor beta chains drawn from one sample of a study of T-cell reconstitution after alpha-beta-depleted transplantation in children. TCRdb analysed the PCR reads with MiXCR anew, one entry per CDR3 protein. The sample lists 300,000 to 400,000 distinct CDR3 sequences, about an eighth occurring once. The sequencing used PBMCs, collected from the stem cell graft. These receptor sequences come from a human donor who donated a stem cell graft to a child with Fanconi anemia. Both conserved end residues are part of each CDR3. The D gene is left open where the match is weak. The size of a clone is reported for some rows only, either as once, few or many, or as a class for expanded clones.

d_gene	j_gene	v_gene	abundance	CDR3nt	CDR3aa
-	TRBJ2-4	TRBV9	few	TGTGCCAGCAGCGTAGCTGACTGGGAAAACATTCAGTACTTC	CASSVADWENIQYF
TRBD1	TRBJ2-1	TRBV5-1	-	TGCGCCAGCAGCACCGCCCCCGGGACAGGGTCCTACAATGAGCAGTTCTTC	CASSTAPGTGSYNEQFF
TRBD1	TRBJ1-5	TRBV20-1	few	TGCAGTGCCTTACAGGGGGATCAGCCCCAGCATTTT	CSALQGDQPQHF
TRBD1	TRBJ1-2	TRBV27	few	TGTGCCAGCACCACAGGGGGACGCGGAGGCTACACCTTC	CASTTGGRGGYTF
TRBD1	TRBJ2-3	TRBV12-3/TRBV12-4	many	TGTGCCACCCGAGGAGGGACAGGGTTCACGCAGTATTTT	CATRGGTGFTQYF
-	TRBJ1-4	TRBV15	-	TGTGCCACCAGCAGAGCGGCAGATTATAATGAAAAACTGTTTTTT	CATSRAADYNEKLFF
TRBD1	TRBJ1-2	TRBV28	-	TGTGCCAGCAGTTTTTTCTTTGGGGGGACAGGGTTTAATGGCTACACCTTC	CASSFFFGGTGFNGYTF
-	TRBJ1-2	TRBV5-1	-	TGCGCCAGCAGCCTGAGCTTCGGTGGCGGCTACACCTTC	CASSLSFGGGYTF
-	TRBJ2-2	TRBV12-3/TRBV12-4	-	TGTGCCAGCAGTTTTATGGGGAACGGGGAGCTGTTTTTT	CASSFMGNGELFF
-	TRBJ1-3	TRBV20-1	few	TGCAGTGCTAGTAAATCGGACTCTGGAAACACCATATATTTT	CSASKSDSGNTIYF
-	TRBJ2-1	TRBV5-5	-	TGTGCCAGCAGCTGGCAGGTCACCCCCTACAATGAGCAGTTCTTC	CASSWQVTPYNEQFF
TRBD1	TRBJ2-7	TRBV5-1	-	TGCGCCAGCAGCCATGGACAGGCCCTAGCCTACGAACAGTACTTC	CASSHGQALAYEQYF
-	TRBJ1-2	TRBV20-1	few	TGCAGTGCTAGGGGGGGCAGAATAGATGGCTACACCTTC	CSARGGRIDGYTF
-	TRBJ2-5	TRBV7-2	few	TGTGCCAGCAGCTGGACTCCCCAAGAGACCCAGTACTTC	CASSWTPQETQYF
-	TRBJ2-5	TRBV25-1	-	TGTGCCAGCAGGGACAGCAACCAAGAGACCCAGTACTTC	CASRDSNQETQYF
TRBD1	TRBJ2-7	TRBV20-1	-	TGCAGTGCAGCGGGACAGGGCACGGAGCAGTACTTC	CSAAGQGTEQYF
-	TRBJ2-6	TRBV20-1	few	TGCAGTGCTAGAGCCCCAGGGGCTGGGGCCAACGTCCTGACTTTC	CSARAPGAGANVLTF
-	TRBJ2-3	TRBV12-3/TRBV12-4	many	TGTGCCAGCAGTGTGGAGCGCACAGATACGCAGTATTTT	CASSVERTDTQYF